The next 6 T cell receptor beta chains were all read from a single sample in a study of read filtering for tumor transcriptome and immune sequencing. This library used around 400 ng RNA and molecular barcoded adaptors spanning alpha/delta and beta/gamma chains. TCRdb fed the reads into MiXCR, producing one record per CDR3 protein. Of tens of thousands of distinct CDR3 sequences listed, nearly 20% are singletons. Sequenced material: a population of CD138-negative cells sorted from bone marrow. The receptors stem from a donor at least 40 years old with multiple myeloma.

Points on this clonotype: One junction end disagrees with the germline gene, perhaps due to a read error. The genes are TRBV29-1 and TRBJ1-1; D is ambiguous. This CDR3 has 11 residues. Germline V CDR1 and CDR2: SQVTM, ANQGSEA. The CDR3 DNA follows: TGCAGCGGAGCGGGGTTTTCTGAAGCTCTCTTT. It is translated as CSGAGFSEALF.

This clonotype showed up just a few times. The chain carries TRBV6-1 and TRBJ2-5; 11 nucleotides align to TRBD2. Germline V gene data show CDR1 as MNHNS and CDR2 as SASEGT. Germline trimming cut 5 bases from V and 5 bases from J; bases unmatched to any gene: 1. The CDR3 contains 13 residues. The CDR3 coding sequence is TGTGCCAGCAGTACTAGCGGGAGTGAGACCCAGTACTTC. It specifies CASSTSGSETQYF.

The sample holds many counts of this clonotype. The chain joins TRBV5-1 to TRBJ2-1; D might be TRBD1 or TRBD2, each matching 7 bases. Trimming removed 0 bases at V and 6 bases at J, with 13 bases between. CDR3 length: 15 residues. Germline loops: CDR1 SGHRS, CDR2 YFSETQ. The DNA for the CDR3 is TGCGCCAGCAGCTTGGAGGGAGGGGGCCTCAATGAGCAGTTCTTC. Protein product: CASSLEGGGLNEQFF.

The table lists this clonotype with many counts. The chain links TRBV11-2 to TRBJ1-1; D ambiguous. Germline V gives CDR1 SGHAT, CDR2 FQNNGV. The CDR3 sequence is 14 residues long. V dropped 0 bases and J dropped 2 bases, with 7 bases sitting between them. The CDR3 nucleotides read TGTGCCAGCAGCTTAGAGGGATCAAACACTGAAGCTTTCTTT. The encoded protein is CASSLEGSNTEAFF. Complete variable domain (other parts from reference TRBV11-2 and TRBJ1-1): EAGVAQSPRYKIIEKRQSVAFWCNPISGHATLYWYQQILGQGPKLLIQFQNNGVVDDSQLPKDRFSAERLKGVDSTLKIQPAKLEDSAVYLCASSLEGSNTEAFFGQGTRLTVV.

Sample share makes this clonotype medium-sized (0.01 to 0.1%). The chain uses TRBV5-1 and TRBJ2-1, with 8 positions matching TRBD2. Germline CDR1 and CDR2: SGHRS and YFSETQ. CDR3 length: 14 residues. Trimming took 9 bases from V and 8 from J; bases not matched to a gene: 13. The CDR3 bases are TGCGCCACCCGGCCCCTTACCGGGAGGGATGAGCAGTTCTTC. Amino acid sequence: CATRPLTGRDEQFF.

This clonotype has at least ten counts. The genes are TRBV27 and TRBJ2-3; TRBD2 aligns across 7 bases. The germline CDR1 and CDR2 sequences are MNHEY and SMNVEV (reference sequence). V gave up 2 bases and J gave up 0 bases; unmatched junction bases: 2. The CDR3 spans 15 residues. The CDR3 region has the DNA TGTGCCAGCAGTTTAAGCGGGGCTAGCACAGATACGCAGTATTTT. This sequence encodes CASSLSGASTDTQYF.